This T cell receptor (beta chain) was recorded in a study of blood T cell repertoires in COVID-19. About the study: Sources were T cells, B-cell-depleted T cells, or PBMCs; the material itself was cDNA or gDNA.

Sequencing was performed with immunoSEQ multiplex PCR; in TCRdb, only in-frame clones are kept and a portion is missing. The sample consists of 250,000 or so clones, around 86% of them appearing once. The sequenced sample consisted of peripheral blood. This TCR came from a woman younger than 45 with active or convalescent COVID-19.

DNA for the CDR3: TGTGCCAGCAGCTTATCCCCTTCCGGGACACAAGTTGAAGCTTTCTTT. This codes for CASSLSPSGTQVEAFF. This chain connects TRBV7-9 to TRBJ1-1, with TRBD1 as a possible D gene (6 bases). Germline CDR1 and CDR2: SEHNR and FQNEAQ (reference sequence). This CDR3 comprises 16 residues. V was clipped by 2 bases and J by 7 bases, with 20 bases between them.